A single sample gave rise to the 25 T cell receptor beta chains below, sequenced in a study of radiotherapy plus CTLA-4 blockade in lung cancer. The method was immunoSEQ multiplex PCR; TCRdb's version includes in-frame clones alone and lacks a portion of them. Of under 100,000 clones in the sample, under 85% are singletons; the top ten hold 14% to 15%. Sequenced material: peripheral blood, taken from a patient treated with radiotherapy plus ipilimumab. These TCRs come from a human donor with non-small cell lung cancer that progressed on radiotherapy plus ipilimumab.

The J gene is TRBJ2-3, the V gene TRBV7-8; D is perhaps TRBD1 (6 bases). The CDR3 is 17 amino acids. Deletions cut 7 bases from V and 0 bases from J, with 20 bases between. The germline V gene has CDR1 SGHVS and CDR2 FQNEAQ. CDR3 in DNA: TGTGCCAGCACCAATCTGGACAGACAAACTAGCACAGATACGCAGTATTTT. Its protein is CASTNLDRQTSTDTQYF.

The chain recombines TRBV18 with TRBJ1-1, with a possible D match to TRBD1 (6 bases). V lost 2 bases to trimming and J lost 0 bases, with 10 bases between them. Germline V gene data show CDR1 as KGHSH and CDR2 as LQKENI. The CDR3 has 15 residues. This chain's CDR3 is CASSPKGGMNTEAFF. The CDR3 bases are TGTGCCAGCTCACCAAAAGGGGGGATGAACACTGAAGCTTTCTTT.

CDR3 nucleotides: TGTGCCAGCAGTAGGGGGCGACCGTTCAATGAGCAGTTCTTC. Translated, it gives CASSRGRPFNEQFF. V usage is TRBV6-5 and J usage is TRBJ2-1; 7 positions match TRBD1. J gave up 6 bases and V 5 bases, and 7 bases lay outside the gene matches. This CDR3 contains 14 residues. Germline V gene data show CDR1 as MNHEY and CDR2 as SVGAGI.

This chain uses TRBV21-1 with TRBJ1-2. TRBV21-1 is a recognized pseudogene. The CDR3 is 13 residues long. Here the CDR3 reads CASSPITAYGYTF. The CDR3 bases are TGTGCCAGCAGCCCGATAACGGCATATGGCTACACCTTC.

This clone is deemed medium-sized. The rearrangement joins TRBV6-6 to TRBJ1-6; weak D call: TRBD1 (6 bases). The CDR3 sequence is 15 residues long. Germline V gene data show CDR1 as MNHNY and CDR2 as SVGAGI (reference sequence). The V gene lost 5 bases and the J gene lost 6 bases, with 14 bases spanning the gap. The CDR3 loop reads CASSREQGFNSPLHF. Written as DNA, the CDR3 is TGTGCCAGCAGTCGCGAACAGGGATTTAATTCACCCCTCCACTTT.

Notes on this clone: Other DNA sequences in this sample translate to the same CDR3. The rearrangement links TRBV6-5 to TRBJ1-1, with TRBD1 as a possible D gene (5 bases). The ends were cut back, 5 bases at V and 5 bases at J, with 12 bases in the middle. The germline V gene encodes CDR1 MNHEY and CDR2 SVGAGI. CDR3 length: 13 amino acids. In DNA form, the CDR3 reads TGTGCCAGCAGTCTCCCCCAGGGTACTGAAGCTTTCTTT. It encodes CASSLPQGTEAFF.

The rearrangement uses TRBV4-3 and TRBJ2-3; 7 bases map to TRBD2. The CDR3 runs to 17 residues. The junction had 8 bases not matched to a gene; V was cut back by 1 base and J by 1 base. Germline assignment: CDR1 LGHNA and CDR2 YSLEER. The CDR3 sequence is CASSQGPLGLGTDTQYF. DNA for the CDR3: TGCGCCAGCAGCCAAGGTCCGCTTGGACTAGGCACAGATACGCAGTATTTT.

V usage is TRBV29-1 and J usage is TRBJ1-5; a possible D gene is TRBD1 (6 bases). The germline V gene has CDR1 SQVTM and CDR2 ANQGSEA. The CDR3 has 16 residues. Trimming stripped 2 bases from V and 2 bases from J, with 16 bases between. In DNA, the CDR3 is TGCAGCGTTGAAATACAGGGAAGTAGTGGCAATCAGCCCCAGCATTTT. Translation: CSVEIQGSSGNQPQHF.

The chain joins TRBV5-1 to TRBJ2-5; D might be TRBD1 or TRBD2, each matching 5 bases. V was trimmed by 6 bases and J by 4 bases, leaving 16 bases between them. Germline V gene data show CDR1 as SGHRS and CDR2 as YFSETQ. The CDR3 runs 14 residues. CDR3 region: CASMGRVGAETQYF. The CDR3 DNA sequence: TGCGCCAGCATGGGGCGGGTAGGGGCAGAGACCCAGTACTTC.

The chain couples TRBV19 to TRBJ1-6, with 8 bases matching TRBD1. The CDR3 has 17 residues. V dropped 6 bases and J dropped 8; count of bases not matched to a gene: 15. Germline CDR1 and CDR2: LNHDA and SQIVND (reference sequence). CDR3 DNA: TGTGCCAGTAGCCGCAACGGGTGGGGGACAGGCGATTCACCCCTCCACTTT. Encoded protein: CASSRNGWGTGDSPLHF.

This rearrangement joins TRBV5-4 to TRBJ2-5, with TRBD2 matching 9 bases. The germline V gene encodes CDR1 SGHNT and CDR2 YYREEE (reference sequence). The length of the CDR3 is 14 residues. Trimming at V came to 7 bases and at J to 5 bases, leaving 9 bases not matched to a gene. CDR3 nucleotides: TGTGCCAGCGTCCTAGCGGGGAGTGGGGAGACCCAGTACTTC. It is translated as CASVLAGSGETQYF.

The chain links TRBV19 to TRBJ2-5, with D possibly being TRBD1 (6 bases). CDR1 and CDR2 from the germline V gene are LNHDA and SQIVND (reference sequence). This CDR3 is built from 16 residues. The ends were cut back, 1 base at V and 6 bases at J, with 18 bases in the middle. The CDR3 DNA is TGTGCCAGTAGTATAGCCGGTGTGGGGGCCCCGAAGACCCAGTACTTC. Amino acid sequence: CASSIAGVGAPKTQYF.

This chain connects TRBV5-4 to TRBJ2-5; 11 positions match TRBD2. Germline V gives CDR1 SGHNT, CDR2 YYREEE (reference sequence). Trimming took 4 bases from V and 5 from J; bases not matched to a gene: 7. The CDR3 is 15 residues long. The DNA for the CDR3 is TGTGCCAGCAGCCTCACTAGCGGGGGAGGGGAGACCCAGTACTTC. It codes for CASSLTSGGGETQYF.

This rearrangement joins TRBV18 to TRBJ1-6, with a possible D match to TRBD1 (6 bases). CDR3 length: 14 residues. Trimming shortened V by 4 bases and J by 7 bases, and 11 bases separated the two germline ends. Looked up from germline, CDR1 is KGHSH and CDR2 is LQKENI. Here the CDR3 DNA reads TGTGCCAGCTCACTGGGACACGGGAATTCACCCCTCCACTTT. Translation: CASSLGHGNSPLHF.

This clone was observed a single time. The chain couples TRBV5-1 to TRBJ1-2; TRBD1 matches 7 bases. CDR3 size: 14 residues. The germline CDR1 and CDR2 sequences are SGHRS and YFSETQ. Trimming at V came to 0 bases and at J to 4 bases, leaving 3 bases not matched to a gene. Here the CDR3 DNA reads TGCGCCAGCAGCTTGGAGGCAGGGGGCTATGGCTACACCTTC. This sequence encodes CASSLEAGGYGYTF.

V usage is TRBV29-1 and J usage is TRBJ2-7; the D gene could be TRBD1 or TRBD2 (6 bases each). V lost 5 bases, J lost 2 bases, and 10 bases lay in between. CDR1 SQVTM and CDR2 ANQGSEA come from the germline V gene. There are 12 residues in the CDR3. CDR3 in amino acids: CSVSGGPYEQYF. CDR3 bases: TGCAGCGTTAGTGGGGGGCCCTACGAGCAGTACTTC.

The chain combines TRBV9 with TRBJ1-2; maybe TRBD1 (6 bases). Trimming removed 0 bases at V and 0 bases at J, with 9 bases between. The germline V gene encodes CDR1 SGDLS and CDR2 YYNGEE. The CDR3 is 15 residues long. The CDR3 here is CASSVEGGTNYGYTF. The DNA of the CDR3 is TGTGCCAGCAGCGTAGAGGGGGGAACTAACTATGGCTACACCTTC.

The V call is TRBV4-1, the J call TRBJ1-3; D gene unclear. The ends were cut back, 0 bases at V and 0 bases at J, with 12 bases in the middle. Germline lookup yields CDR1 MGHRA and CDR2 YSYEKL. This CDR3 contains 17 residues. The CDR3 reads CASSQDRQVASGNTIYF. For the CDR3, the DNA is TGCGCCAGCAGCCAAGATAGGCAGGTAGCCTCTGGAAACACCATATATTTT.

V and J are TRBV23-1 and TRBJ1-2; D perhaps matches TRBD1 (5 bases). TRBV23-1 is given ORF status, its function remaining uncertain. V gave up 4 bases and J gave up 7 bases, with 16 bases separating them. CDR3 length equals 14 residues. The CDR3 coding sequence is TGCGCCAGCAGTCTAATCAGGGTGGGCGGTGGCTACACCTTC. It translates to CASSLIRVGGGYTF.

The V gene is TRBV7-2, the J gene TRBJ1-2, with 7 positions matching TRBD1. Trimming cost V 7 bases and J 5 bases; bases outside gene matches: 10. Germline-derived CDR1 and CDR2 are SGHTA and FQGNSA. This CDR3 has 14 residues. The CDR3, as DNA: TGTGCCAGCACCCCGATGAAGGGACAGTATGGCTACACCTTC. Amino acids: CASTPMKGQYGYTF.

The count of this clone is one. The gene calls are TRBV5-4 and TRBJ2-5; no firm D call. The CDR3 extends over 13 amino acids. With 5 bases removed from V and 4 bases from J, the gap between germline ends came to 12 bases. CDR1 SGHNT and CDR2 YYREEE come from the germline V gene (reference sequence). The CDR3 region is CASRGPLGETQYF. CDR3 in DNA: TGTGCCAGCAGGGGCCCCCTGGGAGAGACCCAGTACTTC. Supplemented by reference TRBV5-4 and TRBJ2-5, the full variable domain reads ETGVTQSPTHLIKTRGQQVTLRCSSQSGHNTVSWYQQALGQGPQFIFQYYREEENGRGNFPPRFSGLQFPNYSSELNVNALELDDSALYLCASRGPLGETQYFGPGTRLLVL.

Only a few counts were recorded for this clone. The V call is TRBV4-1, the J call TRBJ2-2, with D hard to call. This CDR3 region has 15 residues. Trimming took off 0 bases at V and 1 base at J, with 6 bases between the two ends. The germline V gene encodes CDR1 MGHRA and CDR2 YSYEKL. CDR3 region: CASSQDHRNTGELFF. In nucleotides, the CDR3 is TGCGCCAGCAGCCAAGATCACCGGAACACCGGGGAGCTGTTTTTT.

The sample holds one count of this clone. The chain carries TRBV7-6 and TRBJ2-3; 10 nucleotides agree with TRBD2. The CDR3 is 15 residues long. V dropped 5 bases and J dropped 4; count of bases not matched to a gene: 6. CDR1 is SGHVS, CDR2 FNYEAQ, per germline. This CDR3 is CASSRSGGVADTQYF. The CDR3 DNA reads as TGTGCCAGCAGCCGGAGCGGGGGGGTAGCAGATACGCAGTATTTT.

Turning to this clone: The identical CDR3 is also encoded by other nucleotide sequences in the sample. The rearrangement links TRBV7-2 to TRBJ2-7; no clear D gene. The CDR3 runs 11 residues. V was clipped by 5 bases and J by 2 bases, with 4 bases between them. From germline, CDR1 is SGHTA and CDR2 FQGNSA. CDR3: CASSPAYEQYF. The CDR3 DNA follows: TGTGCCAGCAGCCCGGCCTACGAGCAGTACTTC.

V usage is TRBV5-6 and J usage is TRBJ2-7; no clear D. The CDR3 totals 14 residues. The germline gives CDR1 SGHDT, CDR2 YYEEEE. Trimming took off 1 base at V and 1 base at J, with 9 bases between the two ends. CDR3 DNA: TGTGCCAGCAGCTTGTCGTGGGGATCCTACGAGCAGTACTTC. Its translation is CASSLSWGSYEQYF.